This TCR beta chain stems from a study of naive and memory T cell subsets. Regarding this clonotype: Its specificity is not known.

V lost 0 bases, J lost 4 bases, and 6 bases lay in between. The germline gives CDR1 MNHNS, CDR2 SASEGT. The CDR3 is made up of 13 amino acids. Amplification of ligated cDNA took four PCR rounds with SP2 and nested alpha and beta constant primers. MiXCR, run by TCRdb on the 5' RACE reads, gives a single entry per CDR3 protein. The data contain around 56,000 distinct CDR3 sequences, over 6% of them singletons. Findings and caveats of the study: Potentially, T cell activation and differentiation skew this RNA-based measurement.

An oligonucleotide containing a UMI was ligated to the 3' end of TCR cDNA. This TCR was recovered from a female donor in good health. The rearrangement links TRBV6-1 to TRBJ1-2; D is ambiguous. The CDR3 here is CASSEAPSYGYTF. CDR3 DNA: TGTGCCAGCAGTGAAGCCCCCAGCTATGGCTACACCTTC.